The sample holds a few counts of the clone carrying this TCR beta chain. What it recognizes is unknown. Sequenced by immunoSEQ multiplex PCR; TCRdb stores in-frame clones only, minus some. The table includes over 150,000 clones, 90% detected once. The data originate from a study of T cell responses to AZD1222 COVID-19 vaccine. Study information: It was second doses at about 4 or about 12 weeks that were pooled.

General study findings and limits: Donors were mostly white British, more females; clonal diversity possibly underestimated. Spike-specific TCR breadth and depth were elevated following two AZD1222 doses. Repertoire sampling occurred only after the peak T cell response.

V shed 0 bases, J shed 6 bases, and the junction held 7 bases outside the gene matches. This CDR3 comprises 16 residues. Per germline, CDR1 LGHNA and CDR2 YSLEER. The sequences come from peripheral blood, collected on day 0 of AZD1222 vaccination. This chain uses TRBV4-3 with TRBJ2-3; 9 bases align to TRBD2. The origin of this receptor is an adult in good health. The CDR3: CASSQDGRGGADTQYF. CDR3 DNA sequence: TGCGCCAGCAGCCAAGATGGGCGCGGGGGGGCCGATACGCAGTATTTT.